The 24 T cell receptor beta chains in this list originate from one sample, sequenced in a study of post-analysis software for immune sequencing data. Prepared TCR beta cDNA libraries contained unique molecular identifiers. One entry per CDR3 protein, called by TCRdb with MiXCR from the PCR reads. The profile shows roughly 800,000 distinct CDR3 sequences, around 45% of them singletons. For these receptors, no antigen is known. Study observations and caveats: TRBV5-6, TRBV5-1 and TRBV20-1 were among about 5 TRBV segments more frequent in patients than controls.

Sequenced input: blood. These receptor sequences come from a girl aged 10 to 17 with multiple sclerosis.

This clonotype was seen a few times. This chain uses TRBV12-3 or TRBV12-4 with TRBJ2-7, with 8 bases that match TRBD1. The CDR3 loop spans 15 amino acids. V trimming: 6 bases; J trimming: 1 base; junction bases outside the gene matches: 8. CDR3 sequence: CASSRGQGASYEQYF. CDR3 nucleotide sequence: TGTGCCAGCAGCCGAGGACAGGGTGCGTCCTACGAGCAGTACTTC.

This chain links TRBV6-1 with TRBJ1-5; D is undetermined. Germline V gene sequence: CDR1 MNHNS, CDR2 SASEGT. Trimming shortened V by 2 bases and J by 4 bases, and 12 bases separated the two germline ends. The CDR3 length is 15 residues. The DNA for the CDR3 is TGTGCCAGCAGTGAACCTAGGGCGTCGAATCAGCCCCAGCATTTT. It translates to CASSEPRASNQPQHF.

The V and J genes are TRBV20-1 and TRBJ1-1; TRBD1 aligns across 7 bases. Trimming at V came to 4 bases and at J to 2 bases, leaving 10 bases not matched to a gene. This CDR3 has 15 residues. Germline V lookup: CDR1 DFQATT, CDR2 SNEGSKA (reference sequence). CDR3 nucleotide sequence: TGCAGTGCTACGACAGGGTCGATTTCAAACACTGAAGCTTTCTTT. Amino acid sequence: CSATTGSISNTEAFF.

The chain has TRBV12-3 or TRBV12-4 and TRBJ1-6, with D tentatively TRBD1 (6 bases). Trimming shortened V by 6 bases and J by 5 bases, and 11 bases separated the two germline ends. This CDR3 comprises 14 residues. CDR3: CASRSTGNNSPLHF. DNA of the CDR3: TGTGCCAGCAGGTCCACAGGGAATAATTCACCCCTCCACTTT.

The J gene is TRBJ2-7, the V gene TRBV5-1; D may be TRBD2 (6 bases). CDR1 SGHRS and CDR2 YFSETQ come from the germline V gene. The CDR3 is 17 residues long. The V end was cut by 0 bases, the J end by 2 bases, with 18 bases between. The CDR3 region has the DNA TGCGCCAGCAGCTTGGGCGGGGCCGAATGGGGCACCTACGAGCAGTACTTC. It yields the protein CASSLGGAEWGTYEQYF. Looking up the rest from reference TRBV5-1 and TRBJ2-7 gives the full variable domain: KAGVTQTPRYLIKTRGQQVTLSCSPISGHRSVSWYQQTPGQGLQFLFEYFSETQRNKGNFPGRFSGRQFSNSRSEMNVSTLELGDSALYLCASSLGGAEWGTYEQYFGPGTRLTVT.

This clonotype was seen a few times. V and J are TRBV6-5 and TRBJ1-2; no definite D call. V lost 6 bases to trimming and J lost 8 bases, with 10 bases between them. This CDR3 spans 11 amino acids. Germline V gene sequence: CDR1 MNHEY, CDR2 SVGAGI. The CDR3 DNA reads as TGTGCCAGCAGCTCCCTGTCGGGCTACACCTTC. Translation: CASSSLSGYTF.

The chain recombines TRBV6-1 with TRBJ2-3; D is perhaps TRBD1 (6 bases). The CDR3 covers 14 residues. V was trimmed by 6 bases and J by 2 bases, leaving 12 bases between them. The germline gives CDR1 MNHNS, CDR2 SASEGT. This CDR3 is CASSYGQPTDTQYF. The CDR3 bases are TGTGCCAGCAGCTACGGACAGCCCACAGATACGCAGTATTTT.

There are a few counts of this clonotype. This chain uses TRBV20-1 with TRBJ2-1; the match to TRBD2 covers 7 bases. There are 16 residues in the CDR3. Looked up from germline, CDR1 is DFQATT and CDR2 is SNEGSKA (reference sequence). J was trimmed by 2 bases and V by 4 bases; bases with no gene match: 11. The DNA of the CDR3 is TGCAGTGCTAACCCTGGGGGGACTACACCCTACAATGAGCAGTTCTTC. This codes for CSANPGGTTPYNEQFF.

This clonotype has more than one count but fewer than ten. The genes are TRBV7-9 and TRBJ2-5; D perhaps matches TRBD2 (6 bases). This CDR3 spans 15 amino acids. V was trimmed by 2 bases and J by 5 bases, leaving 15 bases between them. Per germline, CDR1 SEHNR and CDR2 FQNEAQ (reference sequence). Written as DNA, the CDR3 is TGTGCCAGCAGCTTACCCCTGGGGGGACGGGAGACCCAGTACTTC. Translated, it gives CASSLPLGGRETQYF. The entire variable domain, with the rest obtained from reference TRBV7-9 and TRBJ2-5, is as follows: DTGVSQNPRHKITKRGQNVTFRCDPISEHNRLYWYRQTLGQGPEFLTYFQNEAQLEKSRLLSDRFSAERPKGSFSTLEIQRTEQGDSAMYLCASSLPLGGRETQYFGPGTRLLVL.

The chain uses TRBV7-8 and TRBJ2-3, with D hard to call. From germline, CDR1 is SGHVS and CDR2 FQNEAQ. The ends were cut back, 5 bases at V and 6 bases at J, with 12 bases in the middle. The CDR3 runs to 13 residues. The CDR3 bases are TGTGCCAGCAGCCAAAACTCGGCCGATACGCAGTATTTT. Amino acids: CASSQNSADTQYF.

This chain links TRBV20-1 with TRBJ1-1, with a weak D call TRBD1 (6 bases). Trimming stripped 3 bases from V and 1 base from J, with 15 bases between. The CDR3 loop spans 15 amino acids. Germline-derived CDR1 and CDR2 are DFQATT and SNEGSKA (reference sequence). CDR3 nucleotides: TGCAGTGCTAGGGCAGGGGTCACACCGAACACTGAAGCTTTCTTT. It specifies CSARAGVTPNTEAFF.

CDR3 sequence: CSARDPGSDGGDTQYF. In DNA form, the CDR3 reads TGCAGTGCTAGAGATCCTGGTAGCGATGGTGGGGATACGCAGTATTTT. J is TRBJ2-3 and V is TRBV20-1, with D possibly being TRBD2 (5 bases). The V gene's germline CDR1 is DFQATT and CDR2 SNEGSKA (reference sequence). CDR3 length: 16 amino acids. Deletions cut 0 bases from V and 6 bases from J, with 19 bases between.

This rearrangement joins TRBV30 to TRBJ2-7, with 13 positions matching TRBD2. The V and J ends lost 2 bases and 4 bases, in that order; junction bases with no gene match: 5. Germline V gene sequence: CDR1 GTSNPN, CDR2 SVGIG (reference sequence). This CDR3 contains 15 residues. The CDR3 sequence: CAWSSLTSGRYEQYF. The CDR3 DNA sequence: TGTGCCTGGAGTTCCCTGACTAGCGGGAGGTACGAGCAGTACTTC.

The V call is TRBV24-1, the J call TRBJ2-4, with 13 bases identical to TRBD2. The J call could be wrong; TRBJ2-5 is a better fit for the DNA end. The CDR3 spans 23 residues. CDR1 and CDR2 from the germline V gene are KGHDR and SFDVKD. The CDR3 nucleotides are TGTGCCACCAGTGACGGGAGCACCTCCGCGGGGACTAGCGGGACCCCGTACCAAGAGACCCAGTACTTC. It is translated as CATSDGSTSAGTSGTPYQETQYF.

The CDR3 DNA is TGTGCCAGCAGCCCGCAGGACAGTGGAGGCTACGAGCAGTACTTC. Amino acids: CASSPQDSGGYEQYF. This chain joins TRBV4-2 and TRBJ2-5, with D possibly TRBD1 on 6 matching bases. The DNA matches TRBJ2-7 better at its end, which makes the J call doubtful. The germline V gene has CDR1 LGHNA and CDR2 YNFKEQ. CDR3 length: 15 residues.

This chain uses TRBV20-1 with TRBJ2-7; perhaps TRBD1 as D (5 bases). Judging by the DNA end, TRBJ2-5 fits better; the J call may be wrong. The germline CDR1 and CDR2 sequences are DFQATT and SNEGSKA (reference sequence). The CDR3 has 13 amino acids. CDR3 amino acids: CSARGGQGETQYF. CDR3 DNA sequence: TGCAGTGCTAGAGGGGGCCAAGGAGAGACCCAGTACTTC.

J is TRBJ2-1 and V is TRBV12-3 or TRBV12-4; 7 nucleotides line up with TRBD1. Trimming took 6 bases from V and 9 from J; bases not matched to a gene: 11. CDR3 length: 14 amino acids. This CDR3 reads CASRMDRIFGEQFF. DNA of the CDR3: TGTGCCAGCAGAATGGACAGGATATTTGGTGAGCAGTTCTTC.

This CDR3 reads CAIRSSGRDDEQFF. In nucleotides, the CDR3 is TGTGCCATCAGATCTAGCGGGAGGGACGATGAGCAGTTCTTC. The chain employs TRBV10-3 and TRBJ2-1, with 12 bases aligning to TRBD2. The germline gives CDR1 ENHRY, CDR2 SYGVKD. The CDR3 spans 14 residues. J lost 8 bases, V lost 6 bases, and 5 bases had no gene match.

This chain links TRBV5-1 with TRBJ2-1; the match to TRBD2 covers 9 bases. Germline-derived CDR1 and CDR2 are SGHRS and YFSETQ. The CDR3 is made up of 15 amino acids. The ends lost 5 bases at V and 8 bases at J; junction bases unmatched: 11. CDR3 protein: CASRPGVAGVDEQFF. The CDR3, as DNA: TGCGCCAGCAGACCGGGGGTAGCGGGAGTGGATGAGCAGTTCTTC.

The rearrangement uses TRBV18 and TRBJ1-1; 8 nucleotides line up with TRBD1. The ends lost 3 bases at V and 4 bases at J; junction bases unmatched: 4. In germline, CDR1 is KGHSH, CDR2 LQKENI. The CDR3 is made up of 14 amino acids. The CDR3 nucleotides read TGTGCCAGCTCACCCCAGGGACAGGCCACTGAAGCTTTCTTT. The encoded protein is CASSPQGQATEAFF. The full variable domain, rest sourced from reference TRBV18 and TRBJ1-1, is NAGVMQNPRHLVRRRGQEARLRCSPMKGHSHVYWYRQLPEEGLKFMVYLQKENIIDESGMPKERFSAEFPKEGPSILRIQQVVRGDSAAYFCASSPQGQATEAFFGQGTRLTVV.

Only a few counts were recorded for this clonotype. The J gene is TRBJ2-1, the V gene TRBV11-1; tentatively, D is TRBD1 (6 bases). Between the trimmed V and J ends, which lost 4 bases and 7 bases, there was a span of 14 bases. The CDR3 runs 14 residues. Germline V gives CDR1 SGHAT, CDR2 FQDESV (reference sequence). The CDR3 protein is CASSWGTRGNEQFF. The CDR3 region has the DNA TGTGCCAGCAGCTGGGGGACAAGGGGGAATGAGCAGTTCTTC.

DNA of the CDR3: TGCAGTGCTAGATTCCCTTTCTTCGGGGGCACAGATACGCAGTATTTT. This codes for CSARFPFFGGTDTQYF. This chain joins TRBV20-1 and TRBJ2-3; possible D gene TRBD2, 5 bases. Between the trimmed V and J ends, which lost 2 bases and 1 base, there was a span of 16 bases. In germline, CDR1 is DFQATT, CDR2 SNEGSKA (reference sequence). This CDR3 comprises 16 residues.

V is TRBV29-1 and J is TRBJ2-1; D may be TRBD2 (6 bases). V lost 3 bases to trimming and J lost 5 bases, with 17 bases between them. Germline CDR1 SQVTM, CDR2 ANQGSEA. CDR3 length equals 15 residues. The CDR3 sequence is CSVERVPSVDNEQFF. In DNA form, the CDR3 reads TGCAGCGTTGAGAGGGTCCCTAGCGTAGACAATGAGCAGTTCTTC.

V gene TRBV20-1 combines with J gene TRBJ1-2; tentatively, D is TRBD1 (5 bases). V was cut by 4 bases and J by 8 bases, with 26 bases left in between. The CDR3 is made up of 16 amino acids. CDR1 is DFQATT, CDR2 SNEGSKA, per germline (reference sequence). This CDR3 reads CSAMKLTDAILAGYTF. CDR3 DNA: TGCAGTGCTATGAAACTGACAGACGCAATTTTGGCAGGCTACACCTTC.